The 21 T cell receptor beta chains presented below share a single source sample, sequenced in a study of response to subunit inactivated influenza vaccine. In TCRdb, the RT-PCR reads were re-called with MiXCR into one record per CDR3 protein. This repertoire shows some 600,000 distinct CDR3 sequences, around 15% found once; its top ten account for 7.5% to 8%. The material sequenced was PBMCs from blood, taken about 14 days before vaccination. The receptors derive from a man aged 45-65 years who received an inactivated influenza vaccine.

This clonotype was recorded a few times. The chain links TRBV10-3 to TRBJ1-2, with no clear D. This CDR3 has 13 residues. CDR1 and CDR2 from the germline V gene are ENHRY and SYGVKD. Trimming took 3 bases from V and 1 from J, leaving 6 bases between them. CDR3 bases: TGTGCCATCAGTGAAACAGATAACTATGGCTACACCTTC. It codes for CAISETDNYGYTF.

V and J are TRBV24-1 and TRBJ1-5; the D is unclear. Germline loops: CDR1 KGHDR, CDR2 SFDVKD. The germline V and J ends were trimmed by 9 bases and 6 bases, with 17 bases remaining between them. CDR3 length: 14 residues. The CDR3 is CATSFAERVQPQHF. The CDR3 coding sequence is TGTGCCACCTCATTCGCGGAGAGGGTTCAGCCCCAGCATTTT.

This clonotype occurred a few times. This chain uses TRBV5-1 with TRBJ2-3; D unclear. The CDR3 contains 15 residues. V was pared by 4 bases and J by 2 bases, with 14 bases between. Germline CDR1 reads SGHRS; CDR2 reads YFSETQ. The CDR3 DNA sequence: TGCGCCAGCAGCCTCGGAAAACATTACACAGATACGCAGTATTTT. This sequence encodes CASSLGKHYTDTQYF.

This clonotype has a handful of counts. CDR3 in DNA: TGTGCCAGCAGCCCTAGGGACAGGGGCAATAATTCACCCCTCCACTTT. Its protein product is CASSPRDRGNNSPLHF. The chain carries TRBV27 and TRBJ1-6; 10 positions match TRBD1. Losses at the gene ends were 6 bases for V and 5 bases for J; bases not matched to a gene: 7. There are 16 residues in the CDR3. Per germline, CDR1 MNHEY and CDR2 SMNVEV (reference sequence).

This chain links TRBV27 with TRBJ2-1; 8 bases align to TRBD2. Germline CDR1 and CDR2: MNHEY and SMNVEV (reference sequence). This CDR3 is 16 amino acids long. The trim removed 6 bases at V and 8 bases at J, leaving 15 bases unmatched. CDR3 sequence: CASRMRRTGGMDEQFF. CDR3 bases: TGTGCCAGCAGGATGCGGCGCACGGGAGGGATGGATGAGCAGTTCTTC.

The chain carries TRBV6-2 or TRBV6-3 and TRBJ1-3; D unresolved. CDR3 size: 13 residues. V lost 7 bases, J lost 1 base, and 8 bases lay in between. Germline V lookup: CDR1 MNHEY, CDR2 SVGEGT. The CDR3 region has the DNA TGTGCCAGCACATACCCATCTGGAAACACCATATATTTT. Protein product: CASTYPSGNTIYF.

The chain has TRBV5-1 and TRBJ2-1; D not resolved. Per germline, CDR1 SGHRS and CDR2 YFSETQ. Trimming pared 4 bases from V and 0 bases from J, leaving 14 bases between. The CDR3 contains 16 residues. The CDR3 sequence: CASSPDGQISYNEQFF. The CDR3 DNA sequence: TGCGCCAGCAGCCCCGACGGGCAGATCTCCTACAATGAGCAGTTCTTC.

The gene calls are TRBV20-1 and TRBJ2-3; 10 bases match TRBD2. Per the germline V gene, CDR1 is DFQATT and CDR2 is SNEGSKA (reference sequence). The trim removed 2 bases at V and 0 bases at J, leaving 5 bases unmatched. CDR3 length: 16 residues. The CDR3 loop reads CSARLLAGASTDTQYF. CDR3 in DNA: TGCAGTGCTAGATTGCTAGCGGGAGCCAGCACAGATACGCAGTATTTT.

This clonotype occurred a few times. The chain is built from TRBV6-1 and TRBJ1-3, with TRBD1 matching over 9 bases. CDR3 length equals 16 residues. Looked up from germline, CDR1 is MNHNS and CDR2 is SASEGT. The junction had 7 bases not matched to a gene; V was cut back by 5 bases and J by 2 bases. The CDR3 is CASSQDRGGPGNTIYF. The CDR3, as DNA: TGTGCCAGCAGTCAAGACAGGGGGGGACCTGGAAACACCATATATTTT.

This clonotype was detected a few times. The chain joins TRBV12-3 or TRBV12-4 to TRBJ1-3, with 11 bases identical to TRBD1. J was trimmed by 0 bases and V by 8 bases; bases with no gene match: 6. The CDR3 spans 16 residues. The CDR3 nucleotides read TGTGCCAGCGCTCGGGGACAGGGGGGCTCTGGAAACACCATATATTTT. This translates into CASARGQGGSGNTIYF.

This chain links TRBV9 with TRBJ1-2; 7 bases match TRBD1. V shed 3 bases, J shed 0 bases, and the junction held 2 bases outside the gene matches. CDR3 length: 14 amino acids. CDR1 is SGDLS and CDR2 is YYNGEE in the germline V gene. The CDR3 protein is CASSGQGTNYGYTF. Written as DNA, the CDR3 is TGTGCCAGCAGCGGACAGGGAACTAACTATGGCTACACCTTC.

In its sample, this clonotype was seen a few times. The rearrangement joins TRBV2 to TRBJ1-1; no clear D. The V end lost 8 bases, the J end lost 0 bases, and 7 bases lay between the germline ends. Germline values: CDR1 SNHLY, CDR2 FYNNEI. The CDR3 contains 12 residues. The CDR3 loop is CASGEMNTEAFF. CDR3 DNA sequence: TGTGCCAGCGGAGAGATGAACACTGAAGCTTTCTTT.

The sample holds many counts of this clonotype. The chain uses TRBV2 and TRBJ2-3; D unresolved. Germline loops: CDR1 SNHLY, CDR2 FYNNEI. Trimming pared 3 bases from V and 4 bases from J, leaving 8 bases between. There are 13 residues in the CDR3. The CDR3 is CASSEEKADTQYF. For the CDR3, the DNA is TGTGCCAGCAGTGAGGAGAAGGCAGATACGCAGTATTTT.

A few counts support this clonotype. The chain joins TRBV6-5 to TRBJ2-7; 9 bases are shared with TRBD1. Germline CDR1 MNHEY, CDR2 SVGAGI. This CDR3 has 14 amino acids. The ends lost 0 bases at V and 4 bases at J; junction bases unmatched: 1. In nucleotides, the CDR3 is TGTGCCAGCAGTTACTCACAGGGGGCTTACGAGCAGTACTTC. As protein: CASSYSQGAYEQYF.

This clonotype was detected a few times. CDR3 protein: CASSKTSGGPNNEQFF. The CDR3 DNA reads TGCGCCAGCAGCAAGACTAGCGGGGGTCCCAACAATGAGCAGTTCTTC. The chain uses TRBV5-1 and TRBJ2-1, with 12 bases identical to TRBD2. V lost 4 bases and J lost 5; bases outside the gene matches: 7. Germline lookup yields CDR1 SGHRS and CDR2 YFSETQ. The CDR3 has 16 amino acids.

The chain is built from TRBV5-1 and TRBJ2-7; possible D gene TRBD2, 5 bases. CDR3 size: 14 residues. In germline, CDR1 is SGHRS, CDR2 YFSETQ. Trimming removed 5 bases at V and 5 bases at J, with 17 bases between. CDR3 region: CASSSGISGNEQYF. The CDR3 nucleotides are TGCGCCAGCAGTTCCGGGATTTCGGGGAACGAGCAGTACTTC.

The rearrangement uses TRBV9 and TRBJ2-7, with D possibly called TRBD1 or TRBD2 (6 bases each). Trimming took 0 bases from V and 0 from J, leaving 19 bases between them. This CDR3 region has 18 residues. Germline CDR1 reads SGDLS; CDR2 reads YYNGEE. This CDR3 reads CASSVGPSRGTRSYEQYF. CDR3 coding DNA: TGTGCCAGCAGCGTAGGTCCTTCGAGGGGGACTCGCTCCTACGAGCAGTACTTC.

The chain carries TRBV6-6 and TRBJ2-5; D is unclear. The CDR3 is 12 residues long. From germline, CDR1 is MNHNY and CDR2 SVGAGI (reference sequence). The germline V and J ends were trimmed by 1 base and 1 base, with 1 base remaining between them. CDR3 nucleotides: TGTGCCAGCAGTTACTTCCAAGAGACCCAGTACTTC. Translation: CASSYFQETQYF.

This clonotype was seen only a few times. The V and J genes are TRBV10-3 and TRBJ2-5; D might be TRBD1 (5 bases). Trimming cost V 4 bases and J 4 bases, with 19 bases left between them. Germline CDR1 and CDR2: ENHRY and SYGVKD. This CDR3 comprises 16 residues. The CDR3 bases are TGTGCCATCAGTGCATCCTCCGCGACCAGGGTAGAGACCCAGTACTTC. Residues: CAISASSATRVETQYF.

The chain has TRBV6-1 and TRBJ2-2; weak D call: TRBD2 (5 bases). CDR1 and CDR2 (germline): MNHNS, SASEGT. V lost 3 bases and J 3 bases, leaving 14 bases between the germline ends. The CDR3 consists of 16 residues. The CDR3 bases are TGTGCCAGCAGTGACGAACTAGGCACGTACACCGGGGAGCTGTTTTTT. This encodes CASSDELGTYTGELFF.

This clonotype was counted a few times. The V and J genes are TRBV20-1 and TRBJ1-1, with TRBD1 matching over 7 bases. Germline-derived CDR1 and CDR2 are DFQATT and SNEGSKA (reference sequence). This CDR3 is built from 16 residues. V lost 6 bases to trimming and J lost 5 bases; unmatched junction nucleotides: 18. CDR3 loop: CSATKGGQGERTEAFF. Written as DNA, the CDR3 is TGCAGTGCCACCAAAGGCGGTCAGGGGGAACGAACTGAAGCTTTCTTT.